This TCR beta chain was obtained from a study of CD8 T cells in Susac syndrome. As for the study in general: Susac syndrome patients were untreated, on corticosteroids with some adding intravenous immunoglobulin, or on intravenous immunoglobulin only.

Worth noting for this clonotype: Its cognate antigen is unknown.

J gave up 7 bases and V 4 bases, and 9 bases lay outside the gene matches. The CDR3 is 15 amino acids. Germline V lookup: CDR1 MDHEN, CDR2 SYDVKM. General study points: The study admitted that it had a relatively small number of individuals in its TCR sequencing and HLA analysis. The CD4+ T cell repertoires of Susac syndrome were found to show no clonal expansion.

Reverse transcription of roughly 0.5 to 1 ug RNA used random hexamers. TCRdb called the immunoSEQ multiplex PCR reads again in MiXCR, with one record for every CDR3 protein. Counted here are 77,000 or so distinct CDR3 sequences, approximately 94% occurring once; the ten biggest clones make up about 0.54%. The source is a human donor with Susac syndrome. Source material: CD4+ T cells from PBMCs. The chain links TRBV28 to TRBJ2-2; 7 nucleotides line up with TRBD2. The CDR3 region is CASSWAGRRGGELFF. In DNA, the CDR3 is TGTGCCAGCAGTTGGGCCGGGAGGCGGGGCGGGGAGCTGTTTTTT.